This TCR beta chain comes out of a study of identical twins. Germline CDR1 is SGHTA and CDR2 is FQGNSA. CDR3 size: 15 residues. V was cut by 4 bases and J by 4 bases, with 14 bases left in between. General study results and limits: Memory repertoires lacked the insertion deficit that abundant cord blood beta clonotypes showed.

This clonotype has more than one count but fewer than ten. The antigen remains undetermined. TCRdb re-called the 5' RACE reads through MiXCR, storing one row per CDR3 protein. The data contain some 300,000 distinct CDR3 sequences, about 12% of them singletons. The same specimen was also included in a second study, on yellow fever vaccine responses in identical twins.

This chain connects TRBV7-2 to TRBJ1-3; maybe TRBD1 (6 bases). Sequenced: CD8+ T cells sorted from blood. The source of this sequence is a woman between 18 and 29 years old in good health. DNA of the CDR3: TGTGCCAGCAGCTCACTCATGGACAGAGGAAACACCATATATTTT. Protein: CASSSLMDRGNTIYF.